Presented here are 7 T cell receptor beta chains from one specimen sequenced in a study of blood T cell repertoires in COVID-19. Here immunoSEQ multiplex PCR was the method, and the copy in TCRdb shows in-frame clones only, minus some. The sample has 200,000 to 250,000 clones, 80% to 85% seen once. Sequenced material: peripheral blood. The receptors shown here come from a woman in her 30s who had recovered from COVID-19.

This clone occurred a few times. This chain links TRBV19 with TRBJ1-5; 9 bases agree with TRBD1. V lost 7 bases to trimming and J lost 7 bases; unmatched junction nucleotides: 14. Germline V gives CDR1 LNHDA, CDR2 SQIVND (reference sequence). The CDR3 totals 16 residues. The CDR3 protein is CASKMITGGSGQPQHF. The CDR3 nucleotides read TGTGCCAGTAAGATGATAACAGGGGGCAGCGGGCAGCCCCAGCATTTT.

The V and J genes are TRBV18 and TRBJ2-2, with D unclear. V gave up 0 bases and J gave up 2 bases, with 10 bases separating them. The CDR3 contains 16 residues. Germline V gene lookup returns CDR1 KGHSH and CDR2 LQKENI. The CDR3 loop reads CASSPPATPNTGELFF. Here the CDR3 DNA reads TGTGCCAGCTCACCACCGGCGACACCCAACACCGGGGAGCTGTTTTTT.

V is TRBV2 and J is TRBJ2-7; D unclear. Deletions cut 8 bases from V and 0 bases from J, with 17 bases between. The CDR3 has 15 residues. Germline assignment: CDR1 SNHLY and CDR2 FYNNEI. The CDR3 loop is CASFPVSEVSYEQYF. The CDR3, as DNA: TGTGCCAGCTTCCCGGTGTCCGAGGTCTCCTACGAGCAGTACTTC.

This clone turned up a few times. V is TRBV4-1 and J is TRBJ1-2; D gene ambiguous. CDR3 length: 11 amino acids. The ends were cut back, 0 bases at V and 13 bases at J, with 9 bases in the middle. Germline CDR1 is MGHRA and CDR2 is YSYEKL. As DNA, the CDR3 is TGCGCCAGCAGCCAAGATTCCAGTTCCACCTTC. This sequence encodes CASSQDSSSTF.

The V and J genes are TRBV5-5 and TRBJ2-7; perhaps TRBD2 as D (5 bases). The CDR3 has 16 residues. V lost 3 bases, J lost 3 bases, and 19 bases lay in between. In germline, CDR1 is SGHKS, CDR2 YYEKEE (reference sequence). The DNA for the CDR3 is TGTGCCAGCAGCTCTGGGCTATTAGCGACCCACTACGAGCAGTACTTC. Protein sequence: CASSSGLLATHYEQYF.

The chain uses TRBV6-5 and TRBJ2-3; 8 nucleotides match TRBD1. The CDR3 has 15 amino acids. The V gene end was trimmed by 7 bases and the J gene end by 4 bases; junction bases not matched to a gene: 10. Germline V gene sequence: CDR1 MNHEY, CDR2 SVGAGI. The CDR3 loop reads CASNPGQGKADTQYF. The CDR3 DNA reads TGTGCCAGCAACCCCGGACAGGGTAAGGCAGATACGCAGTATTTT.

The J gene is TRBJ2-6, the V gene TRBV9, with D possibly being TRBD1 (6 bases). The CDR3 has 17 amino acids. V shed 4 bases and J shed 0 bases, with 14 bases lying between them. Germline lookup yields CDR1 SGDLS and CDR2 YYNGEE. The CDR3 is CASSSGHQNSGANVLTF. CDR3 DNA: TGTGCCAGCAGCTCGGGACACCAGAACTCTGGGGCCAACGTCCTGACTTTC.